This T cell receptor (beta chain) was found in a study of control samples from healthy donors and cancer patients. The J segment lost 7 bases and the V segment lost 4 bases, leaving 12 bases of the junction unmatched. The germline V gene encodes CDR1 SGHRS and CDR2 YFSETQ. The CDR3 has 15 amino acids. Profiling relied on immunoSEQ multiplex PCR, and the TCRdb table lists in-frame clones only, not all of them. This sample yields more than 60,000 clones, of which 85% to 90% are seen a single time; approximately 5.9% belongs to the top ten. The receptor was derived from a man in his fifties or sixties with colorectal cancer. Material: PBMCs. The chain recombines TRBV5-1 with TRBJ1-2; TRBD1 matches at 8 bases. The CDR3 coding sequence is TGCGCCAGCAGCGAAGACCACCGACAGGGGAGTGGCTACACCTTC. Its protein product is CASSEDHRQGSGYTF.